These 8 T cell receptor beta chains were sequenced from one sample in a study of T cell responses to AZD1222 COVID-19 vaccine. Profiled with immunoSEQ multiplex PCR; TCRdb holds only in-frame clones, not every one. The data show about 110,000 clones, around 90% seen once. The starting material was peripheral blood, obtained on day 0 of AZD1222 vaccination. These receptors came from an adult in good health.

This chain uses TRBV6-6 with TRBJ1-5, with D perhaps matching TRBD1 (6 bases). Germline-derived CDR1 and CDR2 are MNHNY and SVGAGI (reference sequence). The CDR3 is 16 amino acids. Trimming stripped 4 bases from V and 1 base from J, with 14 bases between. The CDR3 protein is CASSSPRQASNQPQHF. CDR3 in DNA: TGTGCCAGCAGTTCCCCTCGACAGGCGAGCAATCAGCCCCAGCATTTT.

The rearrangement joins TRBV4-1 to TRBJ2-7; TRBD1 or TRBD2 may be the D gene (5 bases each). The CDR3 contains 15 residues. The V end lost 0 bases, the J end lost 3 bases, and 12 bases lay between the germline ends. CDR1 is MGHRA, CDR2 YSYEKL, per germline. The CDR3 loop is CASSQEPRGFYEQYF. DNA for the CDR3: TGCGCCAGCAGCCAAGAACCGAGGGGCTTCTACGAGCAGTACTTC.

CDR3 sequence (DNA): TGTGCCAGCAGTTTAAGGGCCCAGGAGGGAAACACCATATATTTT. This gives the protein CASSLRAQEGNTIYF. The chain has TRBV27 and TRBJ1-3, with unresolved D. Germline V CDR1 and CDR2: MNHEY, SMNVEV (reference sequence). This CDR3 spans 15 amino acids. V was pared by 2 bases and J by 4 bases, with 12 bases between.

This sequence joins TRBV24-1 and TRBJ1-4; a possible D gene is TRBD1 (6 bases). Germline values: CDR1 KGHDR, CDR2 SFDVKD. The V and J ends lost 8 bases and 7 bases respectively, with 13 bases between them. CDR3 size: 13 residues. Written as DNA, the CDR3 is TGTGCCACCACACGAAGGGGGGTTGAAAAACTGTTTTTT. Amino acid sequence: CATTRRGVEKLFF.

The chain couples TRBV30 to TRBJ2-3; the D is unclear. From germline, CDR1 is GTSNPN and CDR2 SVGIG (reference sequence). CDR3 size: 13 residues. Trimming took off 4 bases at V and 2 bases at J, with 10 bases between the two ends. The CDR3 DNA reads as TGTGCCTGGACAGGAGAAAACACAGATACGCAGTATTTT. This gives the protein CAWTGENTDTQYF.

The chain carries TRBV7-3 and TRBJ2-3; a weak D match, TRBD2 (6 bases). Germline CDR1 is SGHTA and CDR2 is FQGTGA. V shed 5 bases and J shed 6 bases, with 15 bases lying between them. CDR3 size: 14 residues. CDR3 nucleotides: TGTGCCAGCAGCCCGCAGTCTGGGGGGGATACGCAGTATTTT. Translation: CASSPQSGGDTQYF.

The chain joins TRBV28 to TRBJ1-3; a possible D gene is TRBD1 (6 bases). The V end was cut by 6 bases, the J end by 4 bases, with 28 bases between. This CDR3 spans 19 amino acids. The germline V gene has CDR1 MDHEN and CDR2 SYDVKM. In DNA, the CDR3 is TGTGCCAGCAGCCCCTCCCTGGGGGGCAAAGGGGGGGAGGGAAACACCATATATTTT. Translated: CASSPSLGGKGGEGNTIYF.

This sequence joins TRBV4-1 and TRBJ1-2, with 7 bases that match TRBD1. V was pared by 3 bases and J by 6 bases, with 7 bases of the junction left unmatched. CDR1 is MGHRA and CDR2 is YSYEKL in the germline V gene. This CDR3 region has 14 residues. The CDR3: CASSQTARGDGYTF. The CDR3 DNA follows: TGCGCCAGCAGCCAGACCGCCAGGGGGGATGGCTACACCTTC.